A single sample is the source of the 29 T cell receptor beta chains below, sequenced in a study of blood T cells in healthy people across ages (dated by TCRdb to 2013 to 2016). Library prep was done by 5' RACE. A second PCR of about 6 to 11 cycles was performed with a sample-barcoded 5' primer and a J-beta primer mix. TCRdb itself trimmed the public reads at Q25 with fastp, ran MiXCR and retained productive beta chains. Under each unique CDR3 protein, matching rows form one entry showing the most common genes and DNA. For this sample the table gives approximately 1,700,000 distinct CDR3 sequences, of which about two fifths were detected only once. The top ten hold 23% of the sample. The sequencing input was blood. The receptor set was obtained from a human donor in good health.

This clonotype was counted a few times. The chain employs TRBV29-1 and TRBJ2-7; 9 bases line up with TRBD1. V lost 8 bases, J lost 5 bases, and 7 bases stayed unmatched. This CDR3 comprises 12 residues. Germline values: CDR1 SQVTM, CDR2 ANQGSEA. The DNA of the CDR3 is TGCAGCCTCAGGACAGGGGACCACGAGCAGTACTTC. This encodes CSLRTGDHEQYF.

The chain links TRBV15 to TRBJ1-1; weak D call: TRBD1 (5 bases). The V gene lost 0 bases and the J gene lost 3 bases, with 17 bases spanning the gap. The CDR3 length is 17 residues. The V gene's germline CDR1 is LNHNV and CDR2 YYDKDF (reference sequence). CDR3 protein: CATSRDMAFKGHTEAFF. The CDR3 DNA follows: TGTGCCACCAGCAGAGATATGGCATTCAAGGGACACACTGAAGCTTTCTTT.

This clonotype was picked up a small number of times. The rearrangement uses TRBV24-1 and TRBJ2-3; D is perhaps TRBD1 (6 bases). Trimming removed 0 bases from V and 4 bases from J, with 7 bases in between. Germline V gene sequence: CDR1 KGHDR, CDR2 SFDVKD. CDR3 length: 14 amino acids. CDR3 DNA: TGTGCCACCAGTGATTTGTCAGGGGCAGATACGCAGTATTTT. Amino acid sequence: CATSDLSGADTQYF.

This chain connects TRBV6-2 or TRBV6-3 to TRBJ1-1; D uncertain. The CDR3 has 15 residues. Trimming shortened V by 0 bases and J by 1 base, and 9 bases separated the two germline ends. Germline V CDR1 and CDR2: MNHEY, SVGEGT. The CDR3 loop reads CASSYSWAGNTEAFF. The CDR3 region has the DNA TGTGCCAGCAGTTACTCGTGGGCTGGGAACACTGAAGCTTTCTTT.

CDR3 sequence (DNA): TGTGCCAGCAGCTTAGGGGGTGAGGGGGGTCAGACCCAGTACTTC. Translation gives CASSLGGEGGQTQYF. This sequence joins TRBV7-2 and TRBJ2-5; perhaps D is TRBD1 or TRBD2 (6 bases each). The V and J ends lost 1 base and 6 bases respectively, with 15 bases between them. In germline, CDR1 is SGHTA, CDR2 FQGNSA. The CDR3 totals 15 residues.

This clonotype appeared a few times. The chain links TRBV24-1 to TRBJ2-5; 8 bases map to TRBD1. This CDR3 spans 16 amino acids. The V segment lost 3 bases and the J segment 4 bases; nucleotides outside the gene matches: 9. Germline assignment: CDR1 KGHDR and CDR2 SFDVKD. In DNA, the CDR3 is TGTGCCACCAGTGATCCCGGACAGGGAGGTGGAGAGACCCAGTACTTC. Its protein product is CATSDPGQGGGETQYF.

The chain employs TRBV5-1 and TRBJ1-6; TRBD1 is a possible D gene (5 bases). V lost 3 bases to trimming and J lost 12 bases, with 16 bases between them. CDR3 size: 14 residues. Per germline, CDR1 SGHRS and CDR2 YFSETQ. CDR3 protein: CASSSGDPRVPLHF. The CDR3 DNA sequence: TGCGCCAGCAGCTCTGGGGACCCCAGGGTACCCCTCCACTTT.

Here the CDR3 DNA reads TGTGCCAGCCGTCGGGGGCAGGATAGCAATCAGCCCCAGCATTTT. Translation: CASRRGQDSNQPQHF. The chain uses TRBV2 and TRBJ1-5, with a possible D match to TRBD1 (6 bases). V lost 8 bases and J lost 0, with 14 bases in between. Looked up from germline, CDR1 is SNHLY and CDR2 is FYNNEI. CDR3 size: 15 residues.

The chain is built from TRBV20-1 and TRBJ2-3; weak D call: TRBD2 (6 bases). CDR1 is DFQATT, CDR2 SNEGSKA, per germline (reference sequence). The V end lost 4 bases, the J end lost 1 base, and 18 bases lay between the germline ends. The CDR3 contains 16 residues. The CDR3 loop reads CSATPINSGGTDTQYF. For the CDR3, the DNA is TGCAGTGCTACCCCCATCAACTCGGGAGGCACAGATACGCAGTATTTT.

This clonotype came up once. The chain has TRBV6-2 or TRBV6-3 and TRBJ1-5; D uncertain. Germline V gives CDR1 MNHEY, CDR2 SVGEGT. V lost 5 bases to trimming and J lost 5 bases, with 10 bases between them. This CDR3 has 13 amino acids. In DNA form, the CDR3 reads TGTGCCAGCAGTCGTCTGGTCTATCAGCCCCAGCATTTT. Protein sequence: CASSRLVYQPQHF.

This clonotype appeared a few times. A much bigger clone sits one base away, suggesting this may be a read error. CDR3 sequence reads: CASSSDGSGANVLTF. The CDR3 nucleotides read TGTGCCAGCAGCTCCGACGGCTCTGGGGCCAACGTCCTGACTTTC. The V call is TRBV7-2, the J call TRBJ2-6, with D unresolved. The germline gives CDR1 SGHTA, CDR2 FQGNSA. This CDR3 contains 15 residues. V was shortened by 4 bases and J by 0 bases, with 7 bases between the two germline ends.

The DNA for the CDR3 is TGTGCCAGCAGCTCAGGACTAGCGGGGTCCCACGATACGCAGTATTTT. This encodes CASSSGLAGSHDTQYF. The chain uses TRBV7-3 and TRBJ2-3; TRBD2 matches 12 bases. The CDR3 has 16 residues. V trimming: 4 bases; J trimming: 6 bases; junction bases outside the gene matches: 8. Germline V gene data show CDR1 as SGHTA and CDR2 as FQGTGA.

This clonotype was observed at least ten times. The rearrangement uses TRBV27 and TRBJ2-7, with D perhaps TRBD1 (5 bases). Germline CDR1 reads MNHEY; CDR2 reads SMNVEV (reference sequence). This CDR3 region has 13 residues. V was clipped by 3 bases and J by 3 bases, with 9 bases between them. CDR3 in DNA: TGTGCCAGCAGTTTTGGGGCTGACTACGAGCAGTACTTC. Residues: CASSFGADYEQYF.

The CDR3 nucleotides are TGCAGTGCGCCCAGGGAGGCTGGGGCCAACGTCCTGACTTTC. It translates to CSAPREAGANVLTF. The V call is TRBV20-1, the J call TRBJ2-6; D may be TRBD2 (6 bases). Trimming removed 6 bases at V and 2 bases at J, with 11 bases between. Germline V gene data show CDR1 as DFQATT and CDR2 as SNEGSKA (reference sequence). CDR3 length: 14 residues.

The chain couples TRBV7-9 to TRBJ1-6; D not certain. Trimming took 1 base from V and 9 from J, leaving 13 bases between them. Germline CDR1 reads SEHNR; CDR2 reads FQNEAQ (reference sequence). This CDR3 is built from 15 residues. CDR3 nucleotides: TGTGCCAGCAGCTTAGATGCACTCTTAACTTCACCCCTCCACTTT. It codes for CASSLDALLTSPLHF.

The chain couples TRBV7-6 to TRBJ2-3; 11 bases are shared with TRBD2. V was clipped by 5 bases and J by 2 bases; unmatched bases: 6. The CDR3 sequence is 16 residues long. Germline V gene sequence: CDR1 SGHVS, CDR2 FNYEAQ. This chain's CDR3 is CASSRVLAGDTDTQYF. In DNA form, the CDR3 reads TGTGCCAGCAGCCGCGTACTAGCGGGGGACACAGATACGCAGTATTTT.

This clonotype was seen more than once but under ten times. This sequence joins TRBV6-2 or TRBV6-3 and TRBJ1-2; 7 nucleotides align to TRBD1. CDR1 MNHEY and CDR2 SVGEGT come from the germline V gene. The CDR3 covers 12 residues. V dropped 8 bases and J dropped 4; count of bases not matched to a gene: 4. The CDR3 DNA is TGTGCCAGCGTCACAGGGGCCTATGGCTACACCTTC. Encoded protein: CASVTGAYGYTF.

This clonotype appeared a few times. The chain links TRBV20-1 to TRBJ1-4; D gene uncertain. Germline-derived CDR1 and CDR2 are DFQATT and SNEGSKA (reference sequence). Trimming removed 3 bases at V and 8 bases at J, with 16 bases between. This CDR3 is 14 amino acids long. Here the CDR3 reads CSARDAVSREKLFF. The CDR3 DNA follows: TGCAGTGCTAGGGATGCCGTATCGCGGGAAAAACTGTTTTTT.

The CDR3 DNA reads TGTGCCACCAGTGATTCTAGTCATCGGCAGTACTTC. Amino acids: CATSDSSHRQYF. This chain links TRBV24-1 with TRBJ2-7; D gene ambiguous. The CDR3 covers 12 residues. Deletions cut 2 bases from V and 9 bases from J, with 10 bases between. The germline CDR1 and CDR2 sequences are KGHDR and SFDVKD.

This clonotype has only a few counts. At one end, the junction sequence differs from germline, possibly due to a read error. The J gene is TRBJ2-7, the V gene TRBV5-1, with D uncertain. This CDR3 is 15 amino acids long. The germline CDR1 and CDR2 sequences are SGHRS and YFSETQ. The CDR3 DNA follows: TGCGCCAGCAGCTTGGCCGGCAGTTCGGGCTACAAGCAGTACTTC. The encoded protein is CASSLAGSSGYKQYF.

The rearrangement uses TRBV18 and TRBJ2-7; D unresolved. Between the trimmed V and J ends, which lost 4 bases and 0 bases, there was a span of 10 bases. This CDR3 region has 14 residues. The germline CDR1 and CDR2 sequences are KGHSH and LQKENI. CDR3 DNA: TGTGCCAGCTCACGGCAGACAAGCTCCTACGAGCAGTACTTC. Its translation: CASSRQTSSYEQYF.

The chain joins TRBV9 to TRBJ2-5; 8 nucleotides match TRBD1. Germline V gene lookup returns CDR1 SGDLS and CDR2 YYNGEE. The CDR3 totals 16 residues. The junction had 6 bases not matched to a gene; V was cut back by 0 bases and J by 2 bases. CDR3 nucleotides: TGTGCCAGCAGCGTAGCGGGACAGGCGGGACAAGAGACCCAGTACTTC. Translated: CASSVAGQAGQETQYF.

This clonotype came up a few times. The rearrangement joins TRBV4-1 to TRBJ2-5; a possible D gene is TRBD1 (5 bases). This CDR3 spans 13 amino acids. CDR1 and CDR2 from the germline V gene are MGHRA and YSYEKL. Deletions cut 1 base from V and 5 bases from J, with 8 bases between. This CDR3 is CASSQVQAETQYF. CDR3 nucleotides: TGCGCCAGCAGCCAAGTACAGGCGGAGACCCAGTACTTC.

Only a few counts were recorded for this clonotype. The chain uses TRBV27 and TRBJ2-7; D gene unclear. This CDR3 has 15 residues. Germline V gives CDR1 MNHEY, CDR2 SMNVEV (reference sequence). V was trimmed by 2 bases and J by 0 bases, leaving 11 bases between them. CDR3 nucleotides: TGTGCCAGCAGTTTAACGGGCCCTAGCTCCTACGAGCAGTACTTC. Translating it yields CASSLTGPSSYEQYF.

J is TRBJ2-7 and V is TRBV12-5, with no clear D. The CDR3 is made up of 19 amino acids. Germline loops: CDR1 LGHNT, CDR2 FRNRAP. Trimming pared 1 base from V and 3 bases from J, leaving 25 bases between. The CDR3 loop is CASGLGRHGFVPGSYEQYF. Here the CDR3 DNA reads TGTGCTAGTGGTTTGGGAAGACATGGTTTTGTACCGGGTAGCTACGAGCAGTACTTC. The complete variable domain, with remaining parts taken from reference TRBV12-5 and TRBJ2-7, reads DARVTQTPRHKVTEMGQEVTMRCQPILGHNTVFWYRQTMMQGLELLAYFRNRAPLDDSGMPKDRFSAEMPDATLATLKIQPSEPRDSAVYFCASGLGRHGFVPGSYEQYFGPGTRLTVT.

V usage is TRBV20-1 and J usage is TRBJ1-2; 7 positions agree with TRBD1. Germline V lookup: CDR1 DFQATT, CDR2 SNEGSKA (reference sequence). J lost 4 bases, V lost 0 bases, and 8 bases had no gene match. The CDR3 sequence is 15 residues long. CDR3 sequence reads: CSARDGQAHFYGYTF. The CDR3 DNA follows: TGCAGTGCTAGAGATGGACAGGCCCACTTCTATGGCTACACCTTC.

This clonotype was counted a few times. The V call is TRBV5-1, the J call TRBJ1-1; 10 bases agree with TRBD1. After removal of 5 bases from V and 4 bases from J, the junction contained 8 bases not matched to a gene. Germline V gene sequence: CDR1 SGHRS, CDR2 YFSETQ. This CDR3 contains 15 residues. The CDR3: CASRRQGAQSTEAFF. The DNA for the CDR3 is TGCGCCAGCAGACGACAGGGGGCGCAGAGCACTGAAGCTTTCTTT.

This clonotype turned up a few times. The chain's CDR3 is CASSQVSGHNQPQHF. The CDR3 region has the DNA TGTGCCAGCAGCCAAGTTTCAGGTCACAATCAGCCCCAGCATTTT. This rearrangement joins TRBV4-2 to TRBJ1-5; D unclear. Germline V gives CDR1 LGHNA, CDR2 YNFKEQ. V shed 1 base and J shed 3 bases, with 10 bases lying between them. The CDR3 sequence is 15 residues long.

This sequence joins TRBV7-9 and TRBJ2-5, with 10 bases fitting TRBD2. CDR1 SEHNR and CDR2 FQNEAQ come from the germline V gene (reference sequence). The junction had 8 bases not matched to a gene; V was cut back by 5 bases and J by 5 bases. There are 15 residues in the CDR3. CDR3 region: CASSQSGGAEETQYF. In DNA form, the CDR3 reads TGTGCCAGCAGCCAAAGCGGGGGGGCCGAGGAGACCCAGTACTTC. Supplemented by reference TRBV7-9 and TRBJ2-5, the full variable domain reads DTGVSQNPRHKITKRGQNVTFRCDPISEHNRLYWYRQTLGQGPEFLTYFQNEAQLEKSRLLSDRFSAERPKGSFSTLEIQRTEQGDSAMYLCASSQSGGAEETQYFGPGTRLLVL.